Listed below are T cell receptor beta chains from one sample, sequenced in a study of control samples from healthy donors and cancer patients. Measured with immunoSEQ multiplex PCR; TCRdb has only the in-frame clones, and not every one. Here the sample spans some 150,000 clones, about 94% being singletons. Sequencing was performed on blood. All receptors come from a man aged 45-60 years in good health. Each CDR3 is given without its conserved first and last residue. Each record gives: V gene, clone size, CDR3 protein. Clone sizes are given selectively: once, few, many, or a class where the clone is expanded.

>TRBV6-6|NA
ASSRGQAHNQETQY
>TRBV5-1|NA
ASSPRAGGAYEQY
>TRBV12-2|NA
ASRPTGQGETEAF
>TRBV6-5|NA
ASRGGRGGEAF
>TRBV19|NA
ASSRRRNDEQF
>TRBV18|NA
ASSPRQNSGRAPYNEQF
>TRBV15|NA
ATSRDPGQNYGYT
>TRBV13|NA
ASSYPQDWDTQY
>TRBV19|NA
ASKVSLGNQELYGYT
>TRBV11-2|NA
ASSSPKGARSSYEQY
>TRBV11-2|NA
ASSSTGGRTEAF
>TRBV19|NA
ASKDRGRLADTQY
>TRBV7-8|once
ASSFPGTYEQY
>TRBV6-1|NA
ASSEGGAGVYYNEQF
>TRBV12-3/TRBV12-4|NA
ASRSGRGNEQF
>TRBV28|NA
ASSSGGNQPQH
>TRBV2|NA
ASRTQRSPYNEQF
>TRBV14|NA
ASRPIWGNQPQH
>TRBV14|NA
ASSRPGQVRQTQY
>TRBV5-1|NA
ASQENTEAF
>TRBV28|NA
ASSPPLAGVDEQF
>TRBV7-2|NA
ASSLGQGRYNSPLH
>TRBV25-1|NA
ASSERQGETQY
>TRBV23-1|NA
ASSQWGGAEKLF
>TRBV24-1|once
ATSKTTLTDTQY
>TRBV28|once
ASSRIPYEQY
>TRBV18|NA
ASSPKTGANTGELF
>TRBV24-1|NA
ATSDVGGDTQY
>TRBV19|NA
ASSPTEGPYEQY
>TRBV5-6|NA
ASSYLGEGDYNEQF
>TRBV7-9|NA
ASSGEGQVLH
>TRBV11-2|NA
ASSWGGQETQY
>TRBV6-5|NA
ASSPLGGSYEQY
>TRBV19|NA
ASSMVVTVNNSPLH
>TRBV7-8|NA
ASSLAPGGRVYGYT
>TRBV5-1|NA
ASRNTGDGGYT
>TRBV3-1/TRBV3-2|NA
ASSSPGSSYEQY
>TRBV28|once
ASSFPVAGGSSPLH
>TRBV5-1|NA
ASSLRADEQF
>TRBV19|NA
ASSNTVYSNQPQH
>TRBV10-3|NA
AITLQGAGYGYT
>TRBV5-5|NA
ASSPQGAGTGELF
>TRBV28|NA
ASTHDLAGQETQY
>TRBV5-4|NA
ASSSPGQAYEQY
>TRBV12-3/TRBV12-4|NA
ASSFGGLGEAF
>TRBV28|NA
ASSLGSGNTIY
>TRBV7-6|NA
ASSLGPLGAYEQY
>TRBV4-2|once
ASSQDSPADEAF
>TRBV28|NA
ASSLSLHEKLF
>TRBV28|NA
ASTRQSSYNEQF
>TRBV19|NA
ASRRGQGNTEAF
>TRBV18|NA
ASSPPGGGSYEQY